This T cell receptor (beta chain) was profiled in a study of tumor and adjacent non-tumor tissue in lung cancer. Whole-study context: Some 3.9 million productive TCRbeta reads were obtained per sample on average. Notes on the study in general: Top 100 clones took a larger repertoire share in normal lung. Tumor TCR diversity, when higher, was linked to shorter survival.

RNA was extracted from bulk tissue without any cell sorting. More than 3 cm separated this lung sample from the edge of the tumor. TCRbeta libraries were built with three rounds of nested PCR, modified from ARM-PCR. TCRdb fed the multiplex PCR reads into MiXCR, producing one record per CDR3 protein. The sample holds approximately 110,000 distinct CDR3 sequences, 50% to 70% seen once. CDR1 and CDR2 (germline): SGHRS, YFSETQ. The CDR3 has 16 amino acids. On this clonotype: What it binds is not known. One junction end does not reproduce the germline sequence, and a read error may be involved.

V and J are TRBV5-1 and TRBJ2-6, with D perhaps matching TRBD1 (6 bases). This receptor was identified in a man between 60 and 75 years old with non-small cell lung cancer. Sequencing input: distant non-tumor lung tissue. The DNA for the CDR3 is TGCGCCAGCATCTTCCGGACAGAGTCTGGGGCCAATGTCCTGACTTTC. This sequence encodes CASIFRTESGANVLTF.